The clone carrying this TCR beta chain has more than one count but fewer than ten. The sample originates from a study of T cells in Graves' hyperthyroidism and ophthalmopathy. V was clipped by 4 bases and J by 8 bases; unmatched bases: 10. The CDR3 spans 15 residues. From germline, CDR1 is SGHDT and CDR2 YYEEEE. TCR beta CDR3 sequences were amplified from RNA transcripts. Using the HTBI primer set, a first-round RT-PCR was run on the TCR CDR3. TCRdb re-analysed the multiplex PCR reads in MiXCR, keeping a single row per CDR3 protein. The sample carries 300,000 to 450,000 distinct CDR3 sequences, approximately 15% recorded once.

The sample taken for sequencing was blood. The chain combines TRBV5-6 with TRBJ1-5; TRBD1 agrees at 9 bases. This TCR came from a man aged 25-45 years with Graves' hyperthyroidism that later progressed to Graves' ophthalmopathy. In DNA, the CDR3 is TGTGCCAGCAGCGACCGACAGGGGGGTATGGAGCCCCAGCATTTT. Translation: CASSDRQGGMEPQHF.